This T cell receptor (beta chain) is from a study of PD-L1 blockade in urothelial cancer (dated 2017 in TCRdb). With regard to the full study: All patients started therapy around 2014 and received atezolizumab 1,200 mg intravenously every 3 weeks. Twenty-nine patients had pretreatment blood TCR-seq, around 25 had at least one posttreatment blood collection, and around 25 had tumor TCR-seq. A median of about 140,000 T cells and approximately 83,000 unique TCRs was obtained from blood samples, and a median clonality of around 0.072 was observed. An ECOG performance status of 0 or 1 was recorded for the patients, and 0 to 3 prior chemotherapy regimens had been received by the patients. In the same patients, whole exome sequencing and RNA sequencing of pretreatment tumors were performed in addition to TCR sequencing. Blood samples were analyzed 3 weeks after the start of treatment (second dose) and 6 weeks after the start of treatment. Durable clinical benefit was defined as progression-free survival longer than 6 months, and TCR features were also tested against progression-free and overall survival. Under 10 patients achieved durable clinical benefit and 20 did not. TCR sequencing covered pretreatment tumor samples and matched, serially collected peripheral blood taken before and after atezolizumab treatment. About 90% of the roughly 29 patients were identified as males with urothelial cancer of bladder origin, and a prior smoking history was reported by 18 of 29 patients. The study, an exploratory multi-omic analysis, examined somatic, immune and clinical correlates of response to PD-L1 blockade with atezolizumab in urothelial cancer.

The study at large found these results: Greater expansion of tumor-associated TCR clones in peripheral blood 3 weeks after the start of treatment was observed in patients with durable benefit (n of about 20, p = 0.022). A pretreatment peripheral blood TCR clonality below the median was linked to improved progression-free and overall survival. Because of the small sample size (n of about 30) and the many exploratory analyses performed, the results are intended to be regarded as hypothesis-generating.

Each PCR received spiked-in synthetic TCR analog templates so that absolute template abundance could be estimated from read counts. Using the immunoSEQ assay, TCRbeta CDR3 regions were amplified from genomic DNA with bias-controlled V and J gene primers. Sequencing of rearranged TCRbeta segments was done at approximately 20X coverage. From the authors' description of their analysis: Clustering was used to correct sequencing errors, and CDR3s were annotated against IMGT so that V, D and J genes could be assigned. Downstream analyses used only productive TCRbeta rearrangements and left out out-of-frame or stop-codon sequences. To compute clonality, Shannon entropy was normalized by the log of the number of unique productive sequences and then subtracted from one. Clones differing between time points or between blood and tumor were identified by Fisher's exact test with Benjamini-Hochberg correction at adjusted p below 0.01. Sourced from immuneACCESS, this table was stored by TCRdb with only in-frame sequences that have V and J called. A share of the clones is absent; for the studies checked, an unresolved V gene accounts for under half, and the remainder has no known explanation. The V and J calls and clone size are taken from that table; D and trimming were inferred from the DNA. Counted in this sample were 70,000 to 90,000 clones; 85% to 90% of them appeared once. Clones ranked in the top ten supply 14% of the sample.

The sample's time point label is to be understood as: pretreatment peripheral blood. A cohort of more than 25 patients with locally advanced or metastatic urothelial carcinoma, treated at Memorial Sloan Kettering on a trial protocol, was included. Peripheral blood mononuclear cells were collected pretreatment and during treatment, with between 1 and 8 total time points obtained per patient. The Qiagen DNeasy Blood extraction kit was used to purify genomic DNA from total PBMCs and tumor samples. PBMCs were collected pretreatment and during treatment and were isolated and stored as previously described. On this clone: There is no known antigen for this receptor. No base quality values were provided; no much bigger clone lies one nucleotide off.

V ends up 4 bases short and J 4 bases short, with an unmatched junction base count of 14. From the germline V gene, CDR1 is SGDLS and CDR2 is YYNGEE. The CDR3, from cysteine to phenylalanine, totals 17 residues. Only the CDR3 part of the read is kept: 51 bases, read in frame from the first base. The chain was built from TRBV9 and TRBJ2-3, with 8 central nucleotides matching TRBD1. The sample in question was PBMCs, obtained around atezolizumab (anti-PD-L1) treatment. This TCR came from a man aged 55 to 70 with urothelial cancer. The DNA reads TGTGCCAGCAGCACACCCCCCGGGACAGGAGAATCAGATACGCAGTATTTT. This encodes CASSTPPGTGESDTQYF. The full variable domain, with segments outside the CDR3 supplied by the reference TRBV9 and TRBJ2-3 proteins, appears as DSGVTQTPKHLITATGQRVTLRCSPRSGDLSVYWYQQSLDQGLQFLIQYYNGEERAKGNILERFSAQQFPDLHSELNLSSLELGDSALYFCASSTPPGTGESDTQYFGPGTRLTVL.